These T cell receptor beta chains were read from a single sample in a study of blood T cells in healthy people across ages. TCRdb fed the 5' RACE reads into MiXCR, producing one record per CDR3 protein. The sample includes 1.5 million to 2 million distinct CDR3 sequences, just under 50% of them seen just once. The specimen was blood. These receptors were obtained from a woman aged 40 to 49 in good health. The CDR3 runs from the conserved cysteine through the conserved F or W. The order of the fields is V gene, D gene, J gene, clone size, CDR3 DNA, CDR3 protein. The D gene is left open where the match is weak. A clone size is listed for some rows: how often the clone was seen (once, few, many), or a class if it is expanded.

V: TRBV6-5; D: -; J: TRBJ2-3; size: -; DNA: TGTGCCAGCAGTTACAGGGGGGAAACAGATACGCAGTATTTT; CDR3: CASSYRGETDTQYF
V: TRBV29-1; D: -; J: TRBJ2-7; size: -; DNA: TGCAGCGTTGAAGCCGACGGGATTTGGTCCCACGAGCAGTACTTC; CDR3: CSVEADGIWSHEQYF
V: TRBV14; D: -; J: TRBJ2-1; size: few; DNA: TGTGCCAGCAGCCACGGACGGCCCGACAATGAGCAGTTCTTC; CDR3: CASSHGRPDNEQFF
V: TRBV5-1; D: -; J: TRBJ2-5; size: few; DNA: TGCGCCAGTAAAAATGCCCTGGGGCGTGAAGAGACCCAGTACTTC; CDR3: CASKNALGREETQYF
V: TRBV25-1; D: -; J: TRBJ1-6; size: -; DNA: TGTGCCAGCAGTGCTTCCGGGACACTTAATAATTCACCCCTCCACTTT; CDR3: CASSASGTLNNSPLHF
V: TRBV6-6; D: -; J: TRBJ2-3; size: few; DNA: TGTGCCAGCAGTTACTCGGTTGGAGATACGCAGTATTTT; CDR3: CASSYSVGDTQYF
V: TRBV4-2; D: TRBD2; J: TRBJ2-5; size: -; DNA: TGTGCCAGCAGCCATGATACTAGCGGGGGGGCCTCAGAGACCCAGTACTTC; CDR3: CASSHDTSGGASETQYF
V: TRBV15; D: -; J: TRBJ2-5; size: -; DNA: TGTGCCACCAGCGAAGGGAGGGGGGAGACCCAGTACTTC; CDR3: CATSEGRGETQYF
V: TRBV15; D: TRBD1; J: TRBJ2-5; size: -; DNA: TGTGCCACCCAATCGAGACAGGGTTATTCAGAGACCCAGTACTTC; CDR3: CATQSRQGYSETQYF
V: TRBV7-9; D: -; J: TRBJ2-5; size: -; DNA: TGTGCCAGCAGCTTAGTTCGAGGGTTGGAAGAGACCCAGCACTTC; CDR3: CASSLVRGLEETQHF
V: TRBV3-1; D: -; J: TRBJ2-5; size: -; DNA: TGTGCCAGCAGCCCGTACCAGGCTAAAGAGACCCAGTACTTC; CDR3: CASSPYQAKETQYF
V: TRBV5-1; D: TRBD1; J: TRBJ2-3; size: -; DNA: TGCGCCAGCAGCTTGCCCGGGACAGGGGGAGTAGATACGCAGTATTTT; CDR3: CASSLPGTGGVDTQYF
V: TRBV29-1; D: -; J: TRBJ2-5; size: -; DNA: TGCAGCGTTTTCAAGGATCTCGAGACCCAGTACTTC; CDR3: CSVFKDLETQYF
V: TRBV2; D: -; J: TRBJ2-4; size: once; DNA: TGTGCCAGCAGTGAAGCGTGGATGAACATTCAGTACTTC; CDR3: CASSEAWMNIQYF
V: TRBV4-2; D: TRBD1; J: TRBJ1-6; size: -; DNA: TGTGCCAGCAGCCAGGCGACAGGGGGGAATTCACCCCTCCACTTT; CDR3: CASSQATGGNSPLHF
V: TRBV28; D: -; J: TRBJ2-7; size: -; DNA: TGTGCCAGCAGTTTATTTGTAGCCCACGAGCAGTACTTC; CDR3: CASSLFVAHEQYF
V: TRBV7-3; D: -; J: TRBJ2-3; size: many; DNA: TGTGCCAGCAGCTTAGTCGGGGTAGGCACAGATACGCAGTATTTT; CDR3: CASSLVGVGTDTQYF
V: TRBV5-5; D: -; J: TRBJ1-6; size: -; DNA: TGTGCCAGCAGCTTGGGCCTCACCCTCCACTTT; CDR3: CASSLGLTLHF
V: TRBV7-8; D: -; J: TRBJ2-1; size: once; DNA: TGTGCCAGCAGCGTAAGATTCGGGGGTTGGAATGAGCAGTTCTTC; CDR3: CASSVRFGGWNEQFF
V: TRBV5-1; D: -; J: TRBJ2-3; size: few; DNA: TGCGCCAGCAGCCCTGGGACCGTGGGAGATACGCAGTATTTT; CDR3: CASSPGTVGDTQYF
V: TRBV7-2; D: TRBD2; J: TRBJ2-4; size: -; DNA: TGTGCCAGCAGCTTAGCAGTATTCTTGGGGGGCGGGGGGGCGGACATTCAGTACTTC; CDR3: CASSLAVFLGGGGADIQYF
V: TRBV7-2; D: TRBD2; J: TRBJ2-4; size: -; DNA: TGTGCCAGCAGCTTAGGGGTAGCGGGGACAAACATTCAGTACTTC; CDR3: CASSLGVAGTNIQYF
V: TRBV20-1; D: -; J: TRBJ1-5; size: -; DNA: TGCAGTGCTTCCCGGGGGGTAATCGTCAGTCAGCCCCAGCATTTT; CDR3: CSASRGVIVSQPQHF
V: TRBV9; D: TRBD2; J: TRBJ2-1; size: few; DNA: TGTGCCAGCAGTTTCGGAACGGGGGGGCCGAGGATTGAGCAGTTCTTC; CDR3: CASSFGTGGPRIEQFF
V: TRBV2; D: TRBD1; J: TRBJ1-5; size: -; DNA: TGTGCCAGCAGAGAGACAGGGGTCCAGCATTTT; CDR3: CASRETGVQHF
V: TRBV27; D: -; J: TRBJ1-2; size: -; DNA: TGTGCCAGCAGTTTAAGTCCGGGGGGGCCGAACTATGGCTACACCTTC; CDR3: CASSLSPGGPNYGYTF
V: TRBV7-2; D: TRBD1; J: TRBJ2-3; size: few; DNA: TGTGCCAGCAGACCGGGACAGAGCACAGATACGCAGTATTTT; CDR3: CASRPGQSTDTQYF
V: TRBV20-1; D: TRBD2; J: TRBJ2-3; size: few; DNA: TGCAGTGCTATTAGACTAGCGGGGGTAACAGATACGCAGTATTTT; CDR3: CSAIRLAGVTDTQYF
V: TRBV13; D: TRBD2; J: TRBJ2-7; size: -; DNA: TGTGCCGGCAGCTTAGCGGGAGGCTACGAGCAGTACTTC; CDR3: CAGSLAGGYEQYF
V: TRBV28; D: TRBD1; J: TRBJ2-5; size: -; DNA: TGTGCCAGCAAACCTCAGGGGGCTTACGAAGAGACCCAGTACTTC; CDR3: CASKPQGAYEETQYF
V: TRBV7-2; D: -; J: TRBJ2-5; size: few; DNA: TGTGCCAGCAGCATTCGGAAAGAGCAGTACTTC; CDR3: CASSIRKEQYF
V: TRBV7-8; D: -; J: TRBJ2-3; size: -; DNA: TGTGCCAGCAGTCTAACCGGGCCGACCCCCGATACGCAGTATTTT; CDR3: CASSLTGPTPDTQYF
V: TRBV20-1; D: -; J: TRBJ2-6; size: -; DNA: TGCAGTGCTAGAGGGCCCTCGGGGAGCTCTGGGGCCAACGTCCTGACTTTC; CDR3: CSARGPSGSSGANVLTF
V: TRBV4-2; D: -; J: TRBJ1-4; size: -; DNA: TGTGCCAGCACCGATGGCCCTGAAAAACTGTTTTTT; CDR3: CASTDGPEKLFF
V: TRBV7-2; D: -; J: TRBJ1-4; size: many; DNA: TGTGCCAGCAGCTCCACAGGCTCCAGGGATGAAAAACTGTTTTTT; CDR3: CASSSTGSRDEKLFF
V: TRBV28; D: TRBD2; J: TRBJ2-7; size: -; DNA: TGTGCCAGCTGTAGCGGGGGTGGTGAGCAGTACTTC; CDR3: CASCSGGGEQYF
V: TRBV29-1; D: TRBD1; J: TRBJ1-4; size: -; DNA: TGCAGCGTTCGTGGAGACAGGGATGAAAAACTGTTTTTT; CDR3: CSVRGDRDEKLFF
V: TRBV7-2; D: -; J: TRBJ2-3; size: few; DNA: TGTGCCAGCAGCTTAGCGGCAGGGAAACAAACAGATACGCAGTATTTT; CDR3: CASSLAAGKQTDTQYF
V: TRBV7-8; D: TRBD1; J: TRBJ2-1; size: -; DNA: TGTGCCAGCAGCTTTGACAGGGGTTCTGACAATGAGCAGTTCTTC; CDR3: CASSFDRGSDNEQFF
V: TRBV21-1; D: -; J: TRBJ2-3; size: few; DNA: TGTGCCAGCAGCAAGAACCTCATTTCGAGGATCCGTCTGACAGATACGCAGTATTTT; CDR3: CASSKNLISRIRLTDTQYF
V: TRBV21-1; D: -; J: TRBJ1-2; size: -; DNA: TGTGCCAGCAGCAAAAGGGTTTGGGGTTGGGGCTACACCTTC; CDR3: CASSKRVWGWGYTF
V: TRBV3-1; D: TRBD2; J: TRBJ2-7; size: -; DNA: TGTGCCAGCAGCCACCCCATGCGGGGGGGCTACGAGCAGTACTTC; CDR3: CASSHPMRGGYEQYF
V: TRBV7-2; D: -; J: TRBJ2-7; size: -; DNA: TGTGCCAGCAGCCCCTTAGAATACGAGCAGTACTTC; CDR3: CASSPLEYEQYF
V: TRBV28; D: TRBD1; J: TRBJ2-7; size: few; DNA: TGTGCCAGCAGTATCACCGGGACAGAGGAGCAGTACTTC; CDR3: CASSITGTEEQYF
V: TRBV5-1; D: -; J: TRBJ2-1; size: once; DNA: TGCGCCAGCGGCTATCGGACAGATCTCAATGAGCAGTTCTTC; CDR3: CASGYRTDLNEQFF
V: TRBV6-1; D: -; J: TRBJ2-3; size: few; DNA: TGTGCCAGCAGTGAACCGCCACGCACAGATACGCAGTATTTT; CDR3: CASSEPPRTDTQYF
V: TRBV6-2/TRBV6-3; D: -; J: TRBJ2-1; size: -; DNA: TGTGCCAGCGGGGCCTCCTACAATGAGCAGTTCTTC; CDR3: CASGASYNEQFF
V: TRBV7-6; D: TRBD2; J: TRBJ2-1; size: -; DNA: TGTGCCAGCAGCTTCTTTGGCGGGGGGGACAATGAGCAGTTCTTC; CDR3: CASSFFGGGDNEQFF
V: TRBV4-3; D: -; J: TRBJ1-4; size: -; DNA: TGCGCCAGCAGCCTTAGGGGAGCTCTTAATGAAAAACTGTTTTTT; CDR3: CASSLRGALNEKLFF
V: TRBV29-1; D: -; J: TRBJ1-1; size: -; DNA: TGCAGCGTTGAAAGGCAGAAGAACACTGAAGCTTTCTTT; CDR3: CSVERQKNTEAFF
V: TRBV4-3; D: TRBD2; J: TRBJ2-7; size: -; DNA: TGCGCCAGCAGCCAAGGGGAGGGACCGGACGAGCAGTACTTC; CDR3: CASSQGEGPDEQYF
V: TRBV28; D: TRBD2; J: TRBJ2-5; size: -; DNA: TGTGCCAGCAGTTCAAGACTAGCGAGGTTGGCAGAGACCCAGTACTTC; CDR3: CASSSRLARLAETQYF
V: TRBV5-1; D: -; J: TRBJ2-7; size: many; DNA: TGCGCCAGCAGCTTGGCGACAGAATACGAGCAGTACTTC; CDR3: CASSLATEYEQYF
V: TRBV20-1; D: TRBD2; J: TRBJ2-3; size: -; DNA: TGCAGTGCTAGAGTAGCGGGGGGCGTTGATACGCAGTATTTT; CDR3: CSARVAGGVDTQYF
V: TRBV5-1; D: -; J: TRBJ2-7; size: -; DNA: TGCGCCAGCAGCTCGGGTGGGCCAGGCTCCTACGAGCAGTACTTC; CDR3: CASSSGGPGSYEQYF
V: TRBV20-1; D: TRBD1; J: TRBJ2-3; size: few; DNA: TGCAGTGCGACGGGACAGGGACTTTACACAGATACGCAGTATTTT; CDR3: CSATGQGLYTDTQYF
V: TRBV5-1; D: -; J: TRBJ1-6; size: -; DNA: TGCGCCAGCAGCCTATCAGCCGCCAATTCACCCCTCCACTTT; CDR3: CASSLSAANSPLHF
V: TRBV9; D: TRBD2; J: TRBJ2-1; size: few; DNA: TGTGCCAGCAGCGTTGGCGGGGGGGGACGTAATGAGCAGTTCTTC; CDR3: CASSVGGGGRNEQFF
V: TRBV20-1; D: TRBD2; J: TRBJ2-5; size: -; DNA: TGCAGTGCCAGTAGCGGGAGTGGAGAGACCCAGTACTTC; CDR3: CSASSGSGETQYF